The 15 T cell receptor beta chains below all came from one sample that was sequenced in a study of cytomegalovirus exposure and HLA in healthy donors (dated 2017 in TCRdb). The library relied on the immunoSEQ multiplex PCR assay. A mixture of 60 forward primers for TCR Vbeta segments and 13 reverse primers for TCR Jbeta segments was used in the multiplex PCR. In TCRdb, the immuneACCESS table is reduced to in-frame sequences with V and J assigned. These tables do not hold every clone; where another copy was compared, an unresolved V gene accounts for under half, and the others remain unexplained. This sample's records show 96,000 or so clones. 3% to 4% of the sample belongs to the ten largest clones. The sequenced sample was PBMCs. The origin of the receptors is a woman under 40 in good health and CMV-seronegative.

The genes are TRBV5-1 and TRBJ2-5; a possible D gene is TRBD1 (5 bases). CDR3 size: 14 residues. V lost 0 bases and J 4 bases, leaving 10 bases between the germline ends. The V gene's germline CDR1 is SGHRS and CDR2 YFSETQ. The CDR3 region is CASSLARVGETQYF. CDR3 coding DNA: TGCGCCAGCAGCTTGGCCAGGGTGGGAGAGACCCAGTACTTC.

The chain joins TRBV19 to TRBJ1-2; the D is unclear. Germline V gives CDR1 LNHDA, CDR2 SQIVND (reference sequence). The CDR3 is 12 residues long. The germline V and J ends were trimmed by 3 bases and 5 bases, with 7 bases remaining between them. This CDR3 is CASSMMRYGYTF. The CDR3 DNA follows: TGTGCCAGTAGTATGATGAGATATGGCTACACCTTC.

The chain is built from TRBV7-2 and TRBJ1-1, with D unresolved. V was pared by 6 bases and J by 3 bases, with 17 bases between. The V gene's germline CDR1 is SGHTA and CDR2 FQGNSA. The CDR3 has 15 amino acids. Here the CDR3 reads CASRPWWAEDTEAFF. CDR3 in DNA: TGTGCCAGCAGGCCCTGGTGGGCGGAGGACACTGAAGCTTTCTTT.

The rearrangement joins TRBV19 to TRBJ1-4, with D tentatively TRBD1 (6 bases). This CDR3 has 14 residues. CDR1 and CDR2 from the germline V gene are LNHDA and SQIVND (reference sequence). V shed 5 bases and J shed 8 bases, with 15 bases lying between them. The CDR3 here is CASSPTDSGEKLFF. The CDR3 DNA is TGTGCCAGTAGTCCCACGGACAGTGGAGAAAAACTGTTTTTT.

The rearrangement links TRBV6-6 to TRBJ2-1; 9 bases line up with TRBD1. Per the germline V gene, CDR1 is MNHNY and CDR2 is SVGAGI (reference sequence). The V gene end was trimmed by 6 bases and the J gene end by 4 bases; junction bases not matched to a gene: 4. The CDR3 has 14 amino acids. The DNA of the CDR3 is TGTGCCAGCAGCCGGGACAGGGATTACAATGAGCAGTTCTTC. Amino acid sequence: CASSRDRDYNEQFF.

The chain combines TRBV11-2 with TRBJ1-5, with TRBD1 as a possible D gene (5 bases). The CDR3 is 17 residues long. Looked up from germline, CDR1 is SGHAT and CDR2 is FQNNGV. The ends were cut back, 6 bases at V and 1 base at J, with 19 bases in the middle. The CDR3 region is CASSQDPTVPSNQPQHF. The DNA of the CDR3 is TGTGCCAGCAGTCAGGATCCGACAGTCCCCAGCAATCAGCCCCAGCATTTT. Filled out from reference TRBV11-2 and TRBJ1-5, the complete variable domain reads EAGVAQSPRYKIIEKRQSVAFWCNPISGHATLYWYQQILGQGPKLLIQFQNNGVVDDSQLPKDRFSAERLKGVDSTLKIQPAKLEDSAVYLCASSQDPTVPSNQPQHFGDGTRLSIL.

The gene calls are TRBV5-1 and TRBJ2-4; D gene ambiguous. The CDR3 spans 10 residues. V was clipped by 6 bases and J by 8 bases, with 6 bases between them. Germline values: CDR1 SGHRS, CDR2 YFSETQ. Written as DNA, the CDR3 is TGCGCCAGCAACCGGGACATTCAGTACTTC. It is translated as CASNRDIQYF. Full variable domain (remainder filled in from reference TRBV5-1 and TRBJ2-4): KAGVTQTPRYLIKTRGQQVTLSCSPISGHRSVSWYQQTPGQGLQFLFEYFSETQRNKGNFPGRFSGRQFSNSRSEMNVSTLELGDSALYLCASNRDIQYFGAGTRLSVL.

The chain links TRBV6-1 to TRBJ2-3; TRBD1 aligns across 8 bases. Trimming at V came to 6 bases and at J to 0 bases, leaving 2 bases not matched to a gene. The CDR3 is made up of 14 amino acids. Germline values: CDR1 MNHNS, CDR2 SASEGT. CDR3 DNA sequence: TGTGCCAGCAGCAGGGGGCCGAGCACAGATACGCAGTATTTT. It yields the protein CASSRGPSTDTQYF.

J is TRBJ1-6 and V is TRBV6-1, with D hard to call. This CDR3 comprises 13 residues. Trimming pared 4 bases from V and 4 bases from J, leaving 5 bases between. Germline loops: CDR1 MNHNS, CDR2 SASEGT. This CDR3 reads CASSGGYNSPLHF. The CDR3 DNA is TGTGCCAGCAGTGGCGGTTATAATTCACCCCTCCACTTT.

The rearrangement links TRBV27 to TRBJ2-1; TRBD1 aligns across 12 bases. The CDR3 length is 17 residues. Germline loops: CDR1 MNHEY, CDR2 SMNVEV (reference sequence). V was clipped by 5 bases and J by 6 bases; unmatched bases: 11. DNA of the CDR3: TGTGCCAGCAGTCCGGGACCGGGACAGGGGGCGGTCAATGAGCAGTTCTTC. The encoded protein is CASSPGPGQGAVNEQFF.

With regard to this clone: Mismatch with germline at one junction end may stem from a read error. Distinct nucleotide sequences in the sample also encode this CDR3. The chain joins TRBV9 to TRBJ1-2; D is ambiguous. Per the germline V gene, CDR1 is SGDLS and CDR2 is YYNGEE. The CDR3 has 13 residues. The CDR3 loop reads CASSVDGDYGYTF. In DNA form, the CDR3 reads TGTGCCAGCAGCGTAGATGGAGATTATGGCTACACCTTT.

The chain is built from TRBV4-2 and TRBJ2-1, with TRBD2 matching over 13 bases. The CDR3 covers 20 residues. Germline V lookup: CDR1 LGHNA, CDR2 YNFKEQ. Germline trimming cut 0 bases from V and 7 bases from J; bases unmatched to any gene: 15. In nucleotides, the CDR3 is TGTGCCAGCAGCCAAGACCCGGGACTAGCGGGGAACCGAGGGGATAATGAGCAGTTCTTC. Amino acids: CASSQDPGLAGNRGDNEQFF.

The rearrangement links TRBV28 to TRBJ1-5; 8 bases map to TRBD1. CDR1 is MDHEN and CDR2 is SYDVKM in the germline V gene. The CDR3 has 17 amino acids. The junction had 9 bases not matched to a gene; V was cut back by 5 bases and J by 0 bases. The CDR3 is CASSQPRQGLSNQPQHF. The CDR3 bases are TGTGCCAGCAGTCAACCCCGACAGGGGCTTAGCAATCAGCCCCAGCATTTT.

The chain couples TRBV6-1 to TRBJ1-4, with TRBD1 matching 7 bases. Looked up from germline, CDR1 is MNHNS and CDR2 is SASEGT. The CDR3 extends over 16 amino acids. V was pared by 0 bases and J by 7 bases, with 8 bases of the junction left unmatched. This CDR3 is CASSEAHRGQGEKLFF. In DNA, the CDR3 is TGTGCCAGCAGTGAAGCGCATAGGGGGCAGGGTGAAAAACTGTTTTTT.

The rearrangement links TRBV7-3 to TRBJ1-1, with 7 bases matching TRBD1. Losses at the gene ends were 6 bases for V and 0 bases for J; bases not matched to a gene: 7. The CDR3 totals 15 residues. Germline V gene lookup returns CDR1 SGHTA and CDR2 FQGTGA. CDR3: CASRETGIMNTEAFF. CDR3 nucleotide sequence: TGTGCCAGCAGAGAGACAGGGATTATGAACACTGAAGCTTTCTTT.